The next 25 T cell receptor beta chains were all read from a single sample in a study of persistence of HIV-infected CD4 T cells. The stimulus was lysate of CMV-infected fibroblasts, approximately 9.6 ug/mL. Sorted nonresponding memory CD4+ T cells were CD40L-negative, CD69-negative, CD45RO-high. Their specific antigens are unknown. This was the immunoSEQ version 4 assay in survey mode. Assay used: immunoSEQ multiplex PCR; TCRdb lists only in-frame clones, some missing. The sample has some 30,000 clones, 82% seen once; the top ten hold roughly 6.7%. Sample: CD4+ T cells sorted from PBMCs after roughly 20-hour stimulation, taken from a patient who received antiretroviral therapy. The receptors originated from an adult woman with HIV who was CMV-seropositive.

The chain recombines TRBV14 with TRBJ1-6, with D perhaps TRBD1 (6 bases). The CDR3 has 14 residues. Germline CDR1 SGHDN, CDR2 FVKESK. The V end was cut by 2 bases, the J end by 10 bases, with 12 bases between. The DNA of the CDR3 is TGTGCCAGCAGCCAATTGGCAGGGGAATCACCCCTCCACTTT. It encodes CASSQLAGESPLHF.

The rearrangement links TRBV5-1 to TRBJ2-3; maybe TRBD2 (6 bases). The CDR3 covers 14 residues. V was trimmed by 0 bases and J by 1 base, leaving 6 bases between them. Germline CDR1 and CDR2: SGHRS and YFSETQ. The CDR3 loop is CASSLGGGTDTQYF. CDR3 nucleotides: TGCGCCAGCAGCTTGGGCGGGGGCACAGATACGCAGTATTTT.

The rearrangement uses TRBV7-3 and TRBJ2-5; TRBD2 agrees at 10 bases. The CDR3 has 16 amino acids. Looked up from germline, CDR1 is SGHTA and CDR2 is FQGTGA. V was pared by 3 bases and J by 3 bases, with 7 bases of the junction left unmatched. The CDR3 spells CASSFGAGGPEETQYF. The CDR3, as DNA: TGTGCCAGCAGCTTCGGAGCGGGGGGGCCTGAAGAGACCCAGTACTTC.

The chain links TRBV12-5 to TRBJ2-3; either TRBD1 or TRBD2 may fit D (5 bases each). This CDR3 region has 14 residues. Germline loops: CDR1 LGHNT, CDR2 FRNRAP. V was shortened by 7 bases and J by 3 bases, with 14 bases between the two germline ends. The CDR3, as DNA: TGTGCTAGTGCCAGAGGGGCCGGGACAGATACGCAGTATTTT. This sequence encodes CASARGAGTDTQYF.

Here the CDR3 reads CASRVGANTEAFF. CDR3 nucleotide sequence: TGTGCCAGCAGGGTAGGGGCGAACACTGAAGCTTTCTTT. The rearrangement uses TRBV6-4 and TRBJ1-1; D might be TRBD1 (5 bases). This CDR3 has 13 amino acids. CDR1 is MRHNA, CDR2 SNTAGT, per germline. Trimming took 6 bases from V and 1 from J, leaving 9 bases between them.

The CDR3 coding sequence is TGTGCCAGCTCACCAGGGGGACAGGGCACCACTGAAGCTTTCTTT. Amino acid sequence: CASSPGGQGTTEAFF. The chain uses TRBV18 and TRBJ1-1; 9 bases are a match to TRBD1. Germline CDR1 and CDR2: KGHSH and LQKENI. CDR3 length: 15 amino acids. Germline trimming cut 2 bases from V and 4 bases from J; bases unmatched to any gene: 5.

This clone was seen a single time. J is TRBJ2-2 and V is TRBV9; D ambiguous. This CDR3 comprises 16 residues. The germline gives CDR1 SGDLS, CDR2 YYNGEE. V was trimmed by 0 bases and J by 0 bases, leaving 9 bases between them. The CDR3 DNA is TGTGCCAGCAGCGTAGCCTTCGGAACGAACACCGGGGAGCTGTTTTTT. Amino acids: CASSVAFGTNTGELFF.

J is TRBJ2-3 and V is TRBV27; the D is unclear. CDR1 and CDR2 from the germline V gene are MNHEY and SMNVEV (reference sequence). CDR3 size: 13 residues. V was clipped by 2 bases and J by 8 bases, with 11 bases between them. In nucleotides, the CDR3 is TGTGCCAGCAGTTTAAGTCCCCGAGGTACGCAGTATTTT. It is translated as CASSLSPRGTQYF.

This clone has more than one count but fewer than ten. The chain has TRBV3-1 (or the pseudogene TRBV3-2) and TRBJ2-3, with 9 positions matching TRBD2. With 5 bases clipped from V and 6 bases from J, the junction kept 12 bases outside the gene matches. CDR3 size: 16 residues. Germline loops: CDR1 LGHDT, CDR2 YNNKEL (reference sequence). The CDR3 DNA reads TGTGCCAGCAGCAGCGCCTTTGGGCTAGCGGGGGATACGCAGTATTTT. Translating it yields CASSSAFGLAGDTQYF.

The rearrangement links TRBV6-5 to TRBJ2-1, with TRBD2 matching 7 bases. The CDR3 loop spans 14 amino acids. Losses at the gene ends were 9 bases for V and 8 bases for J; bases not matched to a gene: 13. CDR1 and CDR2 (germline): MNHEY, SVGAGI. CDR3 nucleotide sequence: TGTGCCAGTTCACAGAGGGGAGGGTACCATGAGCAGTTCTTC. Translation gives CASSQRGGYHEQFF.

This CDR3 is CASTTGRGTEAFF. CDR3 DNA sequence: TGTGCCAGTACCACCGGGAGAGGCACTGAAGCTTTCTTT. This chain links TRBV19 with TRBJ1-1; D not resolved. Trimming removed 7 bases from V and 4 bases from J, with 13 bases in between. The CDR3 length is 13 residues. Germline V lookup: CDR1 LNHDA, CDR2 SQIVND (reference sequence).

CDR3 bases: TGTGCCAGCAGTTCACAGGGGGCCCTCTCTGGAAACACCATATATTTT. Protein product: CASSSQGALSGNTIYF. The chain has TRBV28 and TRBJ1-3, with TRBD1 matching over 9 bases. V lost 4 bases and J lost 0; bases outside the gene matches: 4. Germline V gene lookup returns CDR1 MDHEN and CDR2 SYDVKM. The CDR3 has 16 amino acids.

V and J are TRBV5-5 and TRBJ2-1; TRBD2 matches 7 bases. The V gene end was trimmed by 4 bases and the J gene end by 10 bases; junction bases not matched to a gene: 5. This CDR3 comprises 12 residues. In germline, CDR1 is SGHKS, CDR2 YYEKEE (reference sequence). CDR3 DNA sequence: TGTGCCAGCAGCAGGGAGGGGACCGAGCAGTTCTTC. It encodes CASSREGTEQFF.

This sequence joins TRBV7-3 and TRBJ2-3, with unresolved D. In germline, CDR1 is SGHTA, CDR2 FQGTGA. This CDR3 has 13 residues. Trimming took 4 bases from V and 6 from J, leaving 11 bases between them. The CDR3 bases are TGTGCCAGCAGCTCCGGAGTCAAGGATACGCAGTATTTT. This codes for CASSSGVKDTQYF. Looking up the rest from reference TRBV7-3 and TRBJ2-3 gives the full variable domain: GAGVSQTPSNKVTEKGKYVELRCDPISGHTALYWYRQSLGQGPEFLIYFQGTGAADDSGLPNDRFFAVRPEGSVSTLKIQRTERGDSAVYLCASSSGVKDTQYFGPGTRLTVL.

In this sample, this clone turned up a few times. This chain connects TRBV7-8 to TRBJ2-2, with D possibly matching TRBD2 (6 bases). Looked up from germline, CDR1 is SGHVS and CDR2 is FQNEAQ. The CDR3 loop spans 15 amino acids. Between the trimmed V and J ends, which lost 5 bases and 6 bases, there was a span of 16 bases. In nucleotides, the CDR3 is TGTGCCAGCAGCCTTAGGCCGTGGGGGGCCGGGGAGCTGTTTTTT. Translated: CASSLRPWGAGELFF. Looking up the rest from reference TRBV7-8 and TRBJ2-2 gives the full variable domain: GAGVSQSPRYKVAKRGQDVALRCDPISGHVSLFWYQQALGQGPEFLTYFQNEAQLDKSGLPSDRFFAERPEGSVSTLKIQRTQQEDSAVYLCASSLRPWGAGELFFGEGSRLTVL.

V gene TRBV11-3 combines with J gene TRBJ2-1, with TRBD1 identical over 10 bases. CDR1 is SGHNT, CDR2 YENEEA, per germline. The CDR3 runs 16 residues. V dropped 5 bases and J dropped 4; count of bases not matched to a gene: 8. CDR3 DNA: TGTGCCAGCAGCCAGGACAGGGGGTCGGTTTACAATGAGCAGTTCTTC. Amino acid sequence: CASSQDRGSVYNEQFF.

The chain links TRBV5-1 to TRBJ1-1; the D is unclear. Germline values: CDR1 SGHRS, CDR2 YFSETQ. The CDR3 extends over 14 amino acids. The V and J ends lost 0 bases and 5 bases respectively, with 11 bases between them. As DNA, the CDR3 is TGCGCCAGCAGCTTGGGTGGGGTAAGAACTGAAGCTTTCTTT. This gives the protein CASSLGGVRTEAFF. Full variable domain (rest looked up from reference TRBV5-1 and TRBJ1-1): KAGVTQTPRYLIKTRGQQVTLSCSPISGHRSVSWYQQTPGQGLQFLFEYFSETQRNKGNFPGRFSGRQFSNSRSEMNVSTLELGDSALYLCASSLGGVRTEAFFGQGTRLTVV.

The V call is TRBV28, the J call TRBJ1-6, with no clear D. Germline V gene lookup returns CDR1 MDHEN and CDR2 SYDVKM. Trimming cost V 6 bases and J 0 bases, with 18 bases left between them. The CDR3 runs 18 residues. The CDR3 DNA is TGTGCCAGCAGCTCTCAACATTCCTCGAGCTCCTATAATTCACCCCTCCACTTT. This encodes CASSSQHSSSSYNSPLHF.

The rearrangement links TRBV30 to TRBJ2-7; tentatively, D is TRBD2 (5 bases). The CDR3 is 16 residues long. Trimming stripped 2 bases from V and 6 bases from J, with 23 bases between. Looked up from germline, CDR1 is GTSNPN and CDR2 is SVGIG (reference sequence). The CDR3 loop reads CAWSSLLEGHRGEQYF. The CDR3 DNA is TGTGCCTGGAGTTCCTTATTAGAGGGTCACCGAGGCGAGCAGTACTTC.

CDR3 protein: CASKTRSNQPQHF. CDR3 coding DNA: TGTGCCAGCAAGACGCGAAGCAATCAGCCCCAGCATTTT. This chain connects TRBV2 to TRBJ1-5; D not resolved. The CDR3 runs 13 residues. The V gene's germline CDR1 is SNHLY and CDR2 FYNNEI. Trimming left V 7 bases short and J 1 base short, with 8 bases between.

This chain joins TRBV28 and TRBJ2-7; maybe TRBD2 (6 bases). The CDR3 is 12 amino acids. CDR1 MDHEN and CDR2 SYDVKM come from the germline V gene. With 8 bases removed from V and 4 bases from J, the gap between germline ends came to 12 bases. The CDR3 DNA sequence: TGTGCCAGCTCGCGGGGCCCGTACGAGCAGTACTTC. Encoded protein: CASSRGPYEQYF.

The sample holds a few counts of this clone. This rearrangement joins TRBV28 to TRBJ1-2; D is undetermined. Germline assignment: CDR1 MDHEN and CDR2 SYDVKM. The germline V and J ends were trimmed by 4 bases and 8 bases, with 17 bases remaining between them. This CDR3 has 14 amino acids. CDR3: CASSSPRVGRGYTF. The CDR3, as DNA: TGTGCCAGCAGTTCCCCCCGGGTCGGCAGGGGCTACACCTTC.

The chain links TRBV5-8 to TRBJ1-3; 10 bases agree with TRBD1. This CDR3 comprises 16 residues. Germline V gene data show CDR1 as SGHTS and CDR2 as YDEGEE. J was trimmed by 4 bases and V by 3 bases; bases with no gene match: 7. For the CDR3, the DNA is TGTGCCAGCAGCTCGAGACAGGGGGCATCCGGAAACACCATATATTTT. Protein sequence: CASSSRQGASGNTIYF.

The J gene is TRBJ1-2, the V gene TRBV10-3; D gene uncertain. This CDR3 has 14 amino acids. V was clipped by 2 bases and J by 8 bases, with 15 bases between them. CDR1 is ENHRY, CDR2 SYGVKD, per germline. The CDR3 DNA reads as TGTGCCATCAGTGAGACGGGAACCGGAGGGGGCTACACCTTC. Protein product: CAISETGTGGGYTF.

This chain uses TRBV11-3 with TRBJ2-7; D call uncertain. Germline CDR1 is SGHNT and CDR2 is YENEEA. Trimming removed 2 bases from V and 2 bases from J, with 10 bases in between. The CDR3 has 14 amino acids. This CDR3 reads CASSLSHGPYEQYF. CDR3 bases: TGTGCCAGCAGCTTATCCCACGGTCCCTACGAGCAGTACTTC. Together with reference TRBV11-3 and TRBJ2-7, the CDR3 gives the full variable domain: EAGVVQSPRYKIIEKKQPVAFWCNPISGHNTLYWYLQNLGQGPELLIRYENEEAVDDSQLPKDRFSAERLKGVDSTLKIQPAELGDSAVYLCASSLSHGPYEQYFGPGTRLTVT.